A single sample gave rise to the 5 T cell receptor beta chains below, sequenced in a study of blood T cells in healthy people across ages. A J-beta primer mix and a sample-barcoded 5' primer were used in a second PCR of roughly 7 to 12 cycles. TCRdb re-called the 5' RACE reads with MiXCR, one entry per CDR3 protein. The sample carries about 1.4 million distinct CDR3 sequences, 45% to 70% recorded once. The specimen was blood. The source is a man aged 18 to 29 in good health.

There are a few counts of this clonotype. The chain combines TRBV6-1 with TRBJ2-3, with D hard to call. The germline V gene encodes CDR1 MNHNS and CDR2 SASEGT. V was cut by 7 bases and J by 2 bases, with 13 bases left in between. This CDR3 spans 14 amino acids. CDR3 region: CASTLGPATDTQYF. The CDR3 region has the DNA TGTGCCAGCACCCTGGGCCCTGCCACAGATACGCAGTATTTT.

This chain links TRBV18 with TRBJ2-3; 9 nucleotides align to TRBD1. The CDR3 has 16 amino acids. Germline CDR1 KGHSH, CDR2 LQKENI. With V trimmed by 3 bases and J by 3 bases, 7 bases remained unmatched. CDR3 protein: CASSPVTGGRTDTQYF. Here the CDR3 DNA reads TGTGCCAGCTCACCTGTGACAGGGGGTAGGACAGATACGCAGTATTTT.

The rearrangement links TRBV20-1 to TRBJ2-7, with D maybe TRBD1 (7 bases). Germline CDR1 is DFQATT and CDR2 is SNEGSKA (reference sequence). V was pared by 5 bases and J by 0 bases, with 17 bases between. The CDR3 spans 15 residues. Here the CDR3 reads CSAQRRGPSSYEQYF. CDR3 nucleotide sequence: TGCAGTGCTCAGCGGAGGGGGCCGAGCTCCTACGAGCAGTACTTC.

This clonotype showed up just a few times. The chain joins TRBV12-3 or TRBV12-4 to TRBJ2-7; 8 bases match TRBD1. Losses at the gene ends were 7 bases for V and 0 bases for J; bases not matched to a gene: 8. The CDR3 loop spans 15 amino acids. The CDR3 DNA is TGTGCCAGCACCTGGGGACAGGCTCGCTCCTACGAGCAGTACTTC. Translating it yields CASTWGQARSYEQYF.

This chain uses TRBV2 with TRBJ1-4, with 7 bases lining up with TRBD1. The junction had 5 bases not matched to a gene; V was cut back by 8 bases and J by 8 bases. CDR3 length: 12 amino acids. The germline V gene encodes CDR1 SNHLY and CDR2 FYNNEI. CDR3 protein: CASYRGNEKLFF. For the CDR3, the DNA is TGTGCCAGCTACAGGGGAAACGAAAAACTGTTTTTT.